The rows below give T cell receptor beta chains drawn from one sample of a study of CD8 T cells in Susac syndrome. TCRdb itself ran the immunoSEQ multiplex PCR reads through MiXCR, one entry per CDR3 protein. The repertoire includes more than 150,000 distinct CDR3 sequences, around 96% of them detected once, and 0.1% to 0.15% sits in the top ten. The source material was CD4+ T cells from PBMCs. These receptors originate from a human donor with Susac syndrome. Both conserved end residues are part of each CDR3.

TRBV6-4 CASSEGQGSDTQYF
TRBV2 CASSGAGANVLTF
TRBV20-1 CSAEDRVQETQYF
TRBV5-1 CASSLFGEGTEAFF
TRBV29-1 CSVGKGSSTEAFF
TRBV11-2 CASSLGVSYNEQFF
TRBV25-1 CASGQWWSNQPQHF
TRBV30 CAWRPGLSAISNQPQHF
TRBV6-5 CASSYGGGPYNEQFF
TRBV18 CASSSGTPRDTQYF
TRBV14 CASNQEPYEQYF
TRBV20-1 CSASAGTLDSQYF
TRBV29-1 CSAYPGSYGYTF
TRBV5-4 CASSFSGTSTDTQYF
TRBV7-2 CASSLVAGSNTGELFF
TRBV12-3/TRBV12-4 CASSPRTSGRSGYYEQYF
TRBV29-1 CSVGTEGGEQFF
TRBV6-2/TRBV6-3 CASFKGTGGQPQHF
TRBV5-4 CASWRQGHGYTF
TRBV20-1 CSARFSYNEQFF
TRBV2 CASRRLAGSAGELFF
TRBV5-4 CASSTGTGDTGELFF
TRBV11-2 CASSTRLAGRGNEQFF
TRBV7-9 CASSTGPPRELFF
TRBV7-9 CASSLSSGGYGYTF
TRBV14 CASSPGTDYSRTQYF
TRBV20-1 CIHITQYF
TRBV2 CASSETDTQYF
TRBV28 CASKAGGPPNEQFF
TRBV29-1 CSVNQGNGYTF
TRBV4-1 CASSRGGIQPQHF
TRBV28 CASSLYGTEAFF
TRBV7-2 CASSLVPYNEQFF
TRBV30 CAWRTDLAKNIQYF
TRBV5-6 CASSLGSLGYTF
TRBV29-1 CSVRDVSEKLFF
TRBV28 CASTEEGHGANVLTF
TRBV12-3/TRBV12-4 CASSPPRGEYTEAFF
TRBV7-9 CASSLDNTGYNQPQHF
TRBV29-1 CSVRQTANYGYTF
TRBV7-3 CASSFGADGELFF
TRBV28 CASSPTGDNQPQHF
TRBV7-8 CASSLDLGIRETQYF
TRBV29-1 CSVEVPGNEQYF
TRBV29-1 CSVVDRQGAFDEQYF